The sequence of this T cell receptor (beta chain) was determined in a study of cytomegalovirus exposure and HLA in healthy donors. About the research overall: Among roughly 180 million T cells, an earlier analysis found 120 million or so unique TCR beta sequences.

The CDR3 length is 15 residues. From germline, CDR1 is SGHNT and CDR2 YYREEE (reference sequence). Germline trimming cut 6 bases from V and 5 bases from J; bases unmatched to any gene: 11. PCR employed 60 Vbeta and 13 Jbeta primers. Libraries were prepared by immunoSEQ multiplex PCR; TCRdb keeps only in-frame clonotypes and omits some of them. The table shows some 170,000 clones, with around 81% occurring only once. Whole-study results and caveats: Association with HLA alleles at 0.05 false discovery rate was found for 15,000 to 20,000 TCR beta sequences in a later analysis. Overall, some 160 TCR beta chains were annotated as cytomegalovirus-associated.

On this clone itself: The antigen is unknown.

The specimen sequenced was PBMCs. The chain couples TRBV5-4 to TRBJ2-5; TRBD2 agrees at 9 bases. The TCR comes from a woman aged 18-29 years in good health and CMV-seropositive. This chain's CDR3 is CASTEIAGVVETQYF. For the CDR3, the DNA is TGTGCCAGCACCGAGATAGCGGGGGTAGTTGAGACCCAGTACTTC.